Shown below are 29 T cell receptor beta chains from a single sample sequenced in a study of tumor and adjacent non-tumor tissue in lung cancer. No cell sorting was done before RNA was extracted from the tissue. More than 3 cm separated this lung sample from the edge of the tumor. Three rounds of nested PCR, following a modified ARM-PCR protocol, produced the TCRbeta library. Using its own MiXCR run on the multiplex PCR reads, TCRdb lists one record per CDR3 protein. The profile shows about 86,000 distinct CDR3 sequences, around 80% of them singletons. The sequenced sample consisted of distant non-tumor lung tissue. The receptor source for this set is a woman aged 50 to 65 with non-small cell lung cancer.

On this clonotype: Germline and junction disagree at one end, which may indicate a read error. The chain carries TRBV4-1 and TRBJ2-7; D might be TRBD1 or TRBD2, each matching 5 bases. Germline V CDR1 and CDR2: MGHRA, YSYEKL. CDR3 size: 15 residues. The CDR3 protein is CASSQDQGRYYEQYF. CDR3 bases: TGCGCCAGCAGCCAAGATCAGGGACGGTACTACGAGCAATACTTT.

This clonotype was seen only once. At one boundary the junction diverges from the germline segment, which might be a read error. The V and J genes are TRBV6-1 and TRBJ2-1; TRBD2 matches 10 bases. The CDR3 loop spans 15 amino acids. Per germline, CDR1 MNHNS and CDR2 SASEGT. The CDR3 DNA is TGTGCCAGCAGTAGCGGGAGGGCCCCCTACAATGAGCAGTTCTTT. Translating gives CASSSGRAPYNEQFF.

Notes on this clonotype: No conserved phenylalanine or tryptophan is present at the end of the CDR3, so a read error is the likely explanation. The V gene is TRBV4-1, the J gene TRBJ2-5; D is perhaps TRBD1 (6 bases). The CDR3 totals 13 residues. Germline V CDR1 and CDR2: MGHRA, YSYEKL. CDR3 region: CASCHGTQETQYS. DNA for the CDR3: TGCGCCAGCTGCCACGGGACACAAGAGACCCAGTACTCC.

The V gene is TRBV28, the J gene TRBJ2-2, with D perhaps matching TRBD2 (6 bases). This CDR3 comprises 14 residues. The V gene's germline CDR1 is MDHEN and CDR2 SYDVKM. V lost 5 bases and J lost 15, with 22 bases in between. The CDR3 sequence: CASSPTRAAGDLFF. CDR3 nucleotides: TGTGCCAGCAGTCCGACTAGAGCGGCCGGGGATTTGTTTTTT. Together with reference TRBV28 and TRBJ2-2, the CDR3 gives the full variable domain: DVKVTQSSRYLVKRTGEKVFLECVQDMDHENMFWYRQDPGLGLRLIYFSYDVKMKEKGDIPEGYSVSREKKERFSLILESASTNQTSMYLCASSPTRAAGDLFFGEGSRLTVL.

The chain couples TRBV6-1 to TRBJ2-2; D call uncertain. The length of the CDR3 is 16 residues. Germline assignment: CDR1 MNHNS and CDR2 SASEGT. Trimming stripped 10 bases from V and 7 bases from J, with 25 bases between. The CDR3 region has the DNA TGTGCCATCCCTAAACCAGCAACGGTGGGCATCGGGGAGCTGTTTTTT. Translating gives CAIPKPATVGIGELFF.

Comment on this clonotype: One end of the junction is discordant with germline, which a read error may explain. V usage is TRBV6-2 or TRBV6-3 and J usage is TRBJ2-1; no clear D gene. Germline loops: CDR1 MNHEY, CDR2 SVGEGT. This CDR3 region has 13 residues. CDR3 nucleotides: TGTGCCAGCGGTTTAGCCCCTTACAATGAACAGTCCTTC. It encodes CASGLAPYNEQSF.

Comments on this clonotype: Its ends do not fully match the called genes, so a read error is possible. V is TRBV11-2 and J is TRBJ2-3, with D possibly TRBD1 on 5 matching bases. This CDR3 contains 15 residues. Germline CDR1 reads SGHAT; CDR2 reads FQNNGV. The CDR3 reads CASSLGPPGNHMQYF. DNA for the CDR3: TGTGCCAGCAGTTTAGGACCCCCAGGGAACCATATGCAGTATTTT.

V usage is TRBV11-2 and J usage is TRBJ2-3; 9 bases align to TRBD2. The CDR3 consists of 17 residues. Germline values: CDR1 SGHAT, CDR2 FQNNGV. With V trimmed by 4 bases and J by 4 bases, 12 bases remained unmatched. Written as DNA, the CDR3 is TGTGCCAGCAGCTCGTTAGCGGGAGCGGATGAGGCAGATACGCAGTATTTT. It is translated as CASSSLAGADEADTQYF.

V usage is TRBV6-6 and J usage is TRBJ2-5; 10 positions match TRBD2. This CDR3 region has 17 residues. CDR1 is MNHNY and CDR2 is SVGAGI in the germline V gene (reference sequence). The V segment lost 11 bases and the J segment 5 bases; nucleotides outside the gene matches: 20. The CDR3, as DNA: TGTGCCGACAACCCTCCGGGACTAGCGAGAGGGCCGGAGACCCAGTACTTC. This sequence encodes CADNPPGLARGPETQYF.

This clonotype has just a few counts. This sequence joins TRBV18 and TRBJ2-1; 9 nucleotides agree with TRBD1. The CDR3 length is 18 residues. V dropped 2 bases and J dropped 0; count of bases not matched to a gene: 8. The germline V gene encodes CDR1 KGHSH and CDR2 LQKENI. In DNA, the CDR3 is TGTGCCAGCTCACCATTATCTCCGGGACAGGGCTCCTACAATGAGCAGTTCTTC. Translation gives CASSPLSPGQGSYNEQFF.

In this sample, this clonotype turned up a few times. This CDR3 fails to terminate in the conserved phenylalanine or tryptophan, so it likely reflects a read error. This rearrangement joins TRBV7-8 to TRBJ1-2, with D possibly TRBD1 on 5 matching bases. This CDR3 has 17 residues. CDR1 and CDR2 from the germline V gene are SGHVS and FQNEAQ. The CDR3 is CASSLVKVETGQYGYTS. The DNA of the CDR3 is TGTGCCAGTAGCTTAGTTAAGGTGGAAACAGGTCAATATGGCTACACCTCC.

Of note for this clonotype: Likely a read error: the CDR3 ends without its conserved phenylalanine or tryptophan. This chain links TRBV20-1 with TRBJ2-7; 10 bases are a match to TRBD2. This CDR3 spans 14 amino acids. CDR1 DFQATT and CDR2 SNEGSKA come from the germline V gene (reference sequence). The trim removed 3 bases at V and 9 bases at J, leaving 11 bases unmatched. In DNA form, the CDR3 reads TGCAGTGCTAGGCCTAGCGGGAGTCTCGACGGGCAGTACCTC. Translation: CSARPSGSLDGQYL.

The rearrangement joins TRBV6-6 to TRBJ2-7; no clear D gene. The CDR3 is 11 amino acids. Trimming removed 7 bases at V and 3 bases at J, with 7 bases between. Germline V gene sequence: CDR1 MNHNY, CDR2 SVGAGI (reference sequence). In DNA, the CDR3 is TGTGCCAGCAATCCGGGCTACGAGCAGTACTTC. Residues: CASNPGYEQYF.

On this clonotype: The junction departs from germline at one end; a sequencing error may be responsible. The chain couples TRBV25-1 to TRBJ2-1; D perhaps matches TRBD2 (5 bases). Germline CDR1 reads MGHDK; CDR2 reads SYGVNS. The CDR3 sequence is 15 residues long. The CDR3 sequence is CASTIGRVGEHDQFF. CDR3 coding DNA: TGTGCCAGTACCATTGGGCGGGTCGGTGAGCATGACCAGTTCTTC.

This chain connects TRBV6-5 to TRBJ2-1, with unresolved D. CDR1 is MNHEY and CDR2 is SVGAGI in the germline V gene. The CDR3 is 16 residues long. Written as DNA, the CDR3 is TGTGCTAGTAGTTACTCGGCTCTACTCATAGAGAGTGAGCAGTTCTTC. Translated: CASSYSALLIESEQFF.

In regard to this clonotype: With a much larger clone just one base away, this may be a read error. The CDR3 does not end in the conserved phenylalanine or tryptophan, so this is likely a read error. V gene TRBV28 combines with J gene TRBJ2-2, with D uncertain. Trimming took off 6 bases at V and 7 bases at J, with 15 bases between the two ends. This CDR3 spans 14 amino acids. CDR1 MDHEN and CDR2 SYDVKM come from the germline V gene. The CDR3 protein is CASSVRAAVGELFS. In DNA form, the CDR3 reads TGTGCCAGCAGCGTTCGCGCGGCGGTCGGGGAGCTGTTTTCT.

A remark on this clonotype: Since a much larger clone is just one base distant, this may be a read error. The chain is built from TRBV11-2 and TRBJ2-7; possibly TRBD2 for D (5 bases). The V gene's germline CDR1 is SGHAT and CDR2 FQNNGV. The CDR3 is 14 residues long. The CDR3 coding sequence is TGTACCAGCAGCTCGAGGAGCGAGGGTGGGGAGCAGTACTTC. This translates into CTSSSRSEGGEQYF.

This clonotype was seen ten or more times. V is TRBV10-3 and J is TRBJ2-1; a possible D gene is TRBD2 (5 bases). CDR1 and CDR2 from the germline V gene are ENHRY and SYGVKD. Trimming stripped 11 bases from V and 6 bases from J, with 17 bases between. This CDR3 spans 13 amino acids. The CDR3 loop reads CASRREGSNEQFF. In nucleotides, the CDR3 is TGTGCCTCCAGGAGAGAGGGCAGCAATGAGCAGTTCTTC.

The chain employs TRBV20-1 and TRBJ2-7, with D possibly being TRBD1 (5 bases). The CDR3 extends over 15 amino acids. Germline CDR1 and CDR2: DFQATT and SNEGSKA (reference sequence). V lost 0 bases and J lost 3, with 15 bases in between. This CDR3 is CSARDFVRAVYEQYF. For the CDR3, the DNA is TGCAGTGCTAGAGATTTCGTCAGGGCAGTCTACGAGCAGTACTTC.

With regard to this clonotype: This may be a read error, as it is one base from a much larger clone. V usage is TRBV20-1 and J usage is TRBJ1-2, with TRBD1 as a possible D gene (5 bases). Germline CDR1 and CDR2: DFQATT and SNEGSKA (reference sequence). The CDR3 sequence is 12 residues long. In nucleotides, the CDR3 is TGCAGGGCTAGGGGTCGGTCCTATGGCTACACCTTC. Translating gives CRARGRSYGYTF.

This clonotype was detected many times. This chain joins TRBV18 and TRBJ2-5, with D perhaps TRBD2 (5 bases). V was clipped by 4 bases and J by 5 bases, with 11 bases between them. This CDR3 has 13 amino acids. Per germline, CDR1 KGHSH and CDR2 LQKENI. Here the CDR3 DNA reads TGTGCCAGCTCACTTACGGAGCGGGAGACCCAGTACTTC. Translated: CASSLTERETQYF. Filled out from reference TRBV18 and TRBJ2-5, the complete variable domain reads NAGVMQNPRHLVRRRGQEARLRCSPMKGHSHVYWYRQLPEEGLKFMVYLQKENIIDESGMPKERFSAEFPKEGPSILRIQQVVRGDSAAYFCASSLTERETQYFGPGTRLLVL.

The chain combines TRBV6-1 with TRBJ1-5; D is unresolved. The CDR3 covers 14 residues. Trimming removed 2 bases at V and 8 bases at J, with 13 bases between. From germline, CDR1 is MNHNS and CDR2 SASEGT. The CDR3 DNA reads TGTGCCAGCAGTGAATCGGTGCTTGATGAGCCCCAGCATTTT. Translation: CASSESVLDEPQHF.

Remarks on this clonotype: Without the conserved terminal phenylalanine or tryptophan, this CDR3 likely stems from a read error. The chain links TRBV4-2 to TRBJ1-5; no definite D call. CDR1 is LGHNA and CDR2 is YNFKEQ in the germline V gene. V was clipped by 3 bases and J by 3 bases, with 12 bases between them. CDR3 length: 15 amino acids. The CDR3 nucleotides are TGTGCCAGCAGCCAGCAAGAGGTAATCAATCAGCCCCAGCATCTT. Amino acid sequence: CASSQQEVINQPQHL.

The J gene is TRBJ2-3, the V gene TRBV5-1; D is unresolved. Per germline, CDR1 SGHRS and CDR2 YFSETQ. The CDR3 contains 15 residues. Trimming stripped 3 bases from V and 6 bases from J, with 17 bases between. The DNA for the CDR3 is TGCGCCAGCAGCTATTTAGGACCATATCTGGATACGCAGTATTTT. Its protein product is CASSYLGPYLDTQYF.

This clonotype was counted many times. The chain couples TRBV20-1 to TRBJ1-2; 7 bases are shared with TRBD1. Germline V gene lookup returns CDR1 DFQATT and CDR2 SNEGSKA (reference sequence). The V and J ends lost 6 bases and 6 bases, in that order; junction bases with no gene match: 16. The CDR3 length is 15 residues. The CDR3, as DNA: TGCAGTGCCACGTTCTCGGGACAGAGAAGGAATGGCTACACCTTC. It specifies CSATFSGQRRNGYTF.

With regard to this clonotype: At one of its ends the junction is not consistent with the germline gene, which may arise from a read error. The chain has TRBV7-3 and TRBJ2-3; 11 bases are a match to TRBD1. CDR1 is SGHTA and CDR2 is FQGTGA in the germline V gene. The CDR3 contains 21 residues. CDR3 coding DNA: TGTGCCAGCAGCCCATCCCGTTATATCGGGACAGGGGGAAAGGGCACAGATACACAGTATTTT. Translated, it gives CASSPSRYIGTGGKGTDTQYF.

This clonotype was recorded many times. V is TRBV10-2 and J is TRBJ1-5; TRBD1 is a possible D gene (5 bases). The V and J ends lost 2 bases and 3 bases respectively, with 11 bases between them. The CDR3 spans 15 residues. CDR1 is WSHSY and CDR2 is SAAADI in the germline V gene. The CDR3 coding sequence is TGCGCCAGCAGTGAGGTTAGGGACGACAATCAGCCCCAGCATTTT. Protein sequence: CASSEVRDDNQPQHF.

At least ten counts were recorded for this clonotype. The junction departs from germline at one end; a sequencing error may be responsible. This chain uses TRBV14 with TRBJ2-3; 8 positions agree with TRBD2. Germline CDR1 is SGHDN and CDR2 is FVKESK. This CDR3 is 13 amino acids long. In nucleotides, the CDR3 is TGTGCCAGCAGCCAAGAAAGGAGCGGGAGATTTAGTTTT. Residues: CASSQERSGRFSF.

As concerns this clonotype: At one end the junction does not follow the germline gene, possibly because of a read error. The rearrangement joins TRBV5-1 to TRBJ2-3; D tentatively fits TRBD1 or TRBD2 (6 bases each). The CDR3 spans 16 residues. Germline loops: CDR1 SGHRS, CDR2 YFSETQ. The CDR3 DNA is TGTGCCTGCAGCCCCAACGGAGGGGGGTCCACAGATACGCAGTATTTT. Amino acids: CACSPNGGGSTDTQYF.